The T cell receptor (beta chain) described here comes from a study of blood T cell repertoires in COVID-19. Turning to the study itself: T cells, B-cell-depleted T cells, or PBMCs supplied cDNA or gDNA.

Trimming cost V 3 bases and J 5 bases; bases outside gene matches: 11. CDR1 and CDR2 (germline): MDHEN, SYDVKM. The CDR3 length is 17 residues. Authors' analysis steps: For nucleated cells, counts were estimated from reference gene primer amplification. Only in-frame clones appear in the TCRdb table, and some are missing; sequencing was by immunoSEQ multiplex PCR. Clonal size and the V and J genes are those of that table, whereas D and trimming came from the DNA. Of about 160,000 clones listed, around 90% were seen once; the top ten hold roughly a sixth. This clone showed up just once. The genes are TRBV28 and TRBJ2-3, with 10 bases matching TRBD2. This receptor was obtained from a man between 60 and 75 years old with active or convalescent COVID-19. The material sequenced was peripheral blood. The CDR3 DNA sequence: TGTGCCAGCAGTTTCGTCTCTGCTAGCGGGGGCGGAGATACGCAGTATTTT. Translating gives CASSFVSASGGGDTQYF.